Listed here is a single TCR beta chain. The specificity of this receptor is unknown. It has no much larger one-base neighbor in the sample; base qualities were not kept. This entry is derived from a study of lymphopenia after photon versus proton radiotherapy (dated 2019 in TCRdb). About the study as a whole: The immunological effects of photon versus proton radiation therapy were compared in patients with gastrointestinal tumors who developed high-grade lymphopenia. The goal of the study was to characterize the differences between the two radiation modalities in how they affect the immune system. The cohort included roughly 18 patients with gastrointestinal tumors who developed lymphopenia after receiving either photon or proton therapy. The paper as a whole reports these results and caveats: Across the cohort, among patients who died, a greater drop in TCR diversity after the nadir was inversely correlated with overall survival time. The survival association was examined only in patients who died, and the authors described better survival with proton therapy as a possibility, not as a demonstrated result. After the lymphocyte count nadir, oligoclonal expansion, especially of CD8+ Temra cells, was observed in photon-treated repertoires, and the drop in diversity was driven by this expansion. During treatment, patients who received photon therapy lost naive T cells and TCR diversity and gained effector/memory populations, whereas patients who received proton therapy remained relatively stable.

Library creation used the immunoSEQ multiplex PCR assay. T cell repertoires were profiled by deep sequencing of rearranged TCR beta loci, alongside multiparametric flow cytometry. TCRdb limited this immuneACCESS table to in-frame rearrangements with V and J called. A share of clones is missing; checked studies link under half to unresolved V genes, and the rest is unexplained. The sample profile shows around 16,000 clones; approximately 91% of them were found once. 50% to 60% of the sample goes to the ten largest clones. Inclusive of the bounding cysteine and phenylalanine, the CDR3 is 12 residues long. Only the CDR3 region is kept as DNA, spanning 36 bases read in frame from base 1. CDR1 and CDR2, per the germline V gene, are SQVTM and ANQGSEA. V is pared back by 6 bases and J by 7 bases, with 10 bases lying between the germline termini.

The chain uses TRBV29-1 and TRBJ1-6; a tentative D match to TRBD1 spans 5 bases. The TCR comes from an older woman with cholangiocarcinoma. Some clones in this sample may be carry-over from other donors' samples. Specimen: peripheral blood, collected from a patient treated with proton-based radiotherapy. CDR3 protein: CSVGENNSPLHF. The DNA sequence reads TGCAGCGTGGGGGAAAACAATTCACCCCTCCACTTT.